Listed below are T cell receptor beta chains from one sample, sequenced in a study of blood T cell repertoires in COVID-19. The repertoire was sequenced with immunoSEQ multiplex PCR; TCRdb's copy has only in-frame clones and lacks some. The data show 130,000 or so clones, roughly 75% seen once. Specimen: peripheral blood. The source of these receptors is a man aged 55 to 70 with active or convalescent COVID-19. Both conserved end residues are part of each CDR3. A D gene is named only where the DNA matches it firmly. Some rows have no size entry. The others give once, few or many, or a class for an expanded clone.

j_call: TRBJ2-1; cdr3_length: 16; clone_size: NA; v_call: TRBV20-1; d_call: TRBD2; cdr3_aa: CSASGAGLAGGPKQFF; cdr3_nt: TGCAGTGCTAGTGGCGCTGGACTAGCGGGAGGGCCCAAGCAGTTCTTC
j_call: TRBJ1-4; cdr3_length: 16; clone_size: NA; v_call: TRBV9; d_call: TRBD1; cdr3_aa: CASSVVGGTGNEKLFF; cdr3_nt: TGTGCCAGCAGCGTAGTGGGCGGGACAGGGAATGAAAAACTGTTTTTT
j_call: TRBJ2-6; cdr3_length: 15; clone_size: NA; v_call: TRBV18; d_call: NA; cdr3_aa: CASSPDRSGANVLTF; cdr3_nt: TGTGCCAGCTCACCTGACAGGTCTGGGGCCAACGTCCTGACTTTC
j_call: TRBJ1-3; cdr3_length: 16; clone_size: NA; v_call: TRBV18; d_call: NA; cdr3_aa: CASSPSTDLSGNTIYF; cdr3_nt: TGTGCCAGCTCACCCTCGACAGACCTCTCTGGAAACACCATATATTTT
j_call: TRBJ2-7; cdr3_length: 15; clone_size: NA; v_call: TRBV3-1/TRBV3-2; d_call: TRBD2; cdr3_aa: CASSGRSGGQYEQYF; cdr3_nt: TGTGCCAGCAGCGGAAGGTCGGGAGGGCAGTACGAGCAGTACTTC
j_call: TRBJ2-2; cdr3_length: 17; clone_size: NA; v_call: TRBV11-2; d_call: NA; cdr3_aa: CASSLVVGGPATGELFF; cdr3_nt: TGTGCCAGCAGCTTAGTGGTCGGGGGGCCAGCCACCGGGGAGCTGTTTTTT
j_call: TRBJ2-3; cdr3_length: 16; clone_size: few; v_call: TRBV18; d_call: NA; cdr3_aa: CASSPRPDTSTDTQYF; cdr3_nt: TGTGCCAGCTCACCCCGCCCCGATACTAGCACAGATACGCAGTATTTT
j_call: TRBJ2-7; cdr3_length: 13; clone_size: NA; v_call: TRBV4-2; d_call: NA; cdr3_aa: CASSQYSGTEQYF; cdr3_nt: TGTGCCAGCAGCCAGTACTCAGGAACCGAGCAGTACTTC
j_call: TRBJ1-2; cdr3_length: 14; clone_size: NA; v_call: TRBV6-6; d_call: NA; cdr3_aa: CASSQDGQTGGYTF; cdr3_nt: TGTGCCAGCAGTCAAGACGGACAGACGGGTGGCTACACCTTC
j_call: TRBJ2-1; cdr3_length: 13; clone_size: NA; v_call: TRBV6-2/TRBV6-3; d_call: NA; cdr3_aa: CASSYSELIEQFF; cdr3_nt: TGTGCCAGCAGTTACTCAGAACTAATTGAGCAGTTCTTC
j_call: TRBJ2-5; cdr3_length: 14; clone_size: NA; v_call: TRBV18; d_call: TRBD2; cdr3_aa: CASSASGRLETQYF; cdr3_nt: TGTGCCAGCTCAGCAAGCGGGAGACTGGAGACCCAGTACTTC
j_call: TRBJ1-2; cdr3_length: 13; clone_size: NA; v_call: TRBV6-5; d_call: TRBD1; cdr3_aa: CASSRDRVGGYTF; cdr3_nt: TGTGCCAGCAGTCGGGACAGGGTTGGTGGCTACACCTTC
j_call: TRBJ2-7; cdr3_length: 14; clone_size: NA; v_call: TRBV4-3; d_call: TRBD1; cdr3_aa: CASSYGTGAYEQYF; cdr3_nt: TGCGCCAGCAGCTACGGGACAGGTGCCTACGAGCAGTACTTC
j_call: TRBJ2-1; cdr3_length: 17; clone_size: few; v_call: TRBV5-4; d_call: NA; cdr3_aa: CASSFGGLAITYNEQFF; cdr3_nt: TGTGCCAGCAGCTTTGGGGGCCTGGCAATAACCTACAATGAGCAGTTCTTC
j_call: TRBJ2-3; cdr3_length: 14; clone_size: NA; v_call: TRBV7-3; d_call: TRBD1; cdr3_aa: CASSLGQGTGTQYF; cdr3_nt: TGTGCCAGCAGCTTGGGGCAGGGGACAGGTACGCAGTATTTT
j_call: TRBJ1-2; cdr3_length: 14; clone_size: NA; v_call: TRBV7-9; d_call: NA; cdr3_aa: CASSDSRGDYGYTF; cdr3_nt: TGTGCCAGCAGCGACAGCCGGGGGGACTATGGCTACACCTTC
j_call: TRBJ1-1; cdr3_length: 15; clone_size: once; v_call: TRBV18; d_call: NA; cdr3_aa: CASSPPQGLGTEAFF; cdr3_nt: TGTGCCAGCTCACCACCGCAGGGGCTGGGCACTGAAGCTTTCTTT
j_call: TRBJ1-6; cdr3_length: 15; clone_size: NA; v_call: TRBV18; d_call: TRBD1; cdr3_aa: CASSPQTGQNSPLHF; cdr3_nt: TGTGCCAGCTCACCTCAGACAGGGCAGAATTCACCCCTCCACTTT
j_call: TRBJ2-1; cdr3_length: 15; clone_size: few; v_call: TRBV10-3; d_call: TRBD2; cdr3_aa: CAISDITSGNNEQFF; cdr3_nt: TGTGCCATCAGTGATATAACTAGCGGAAACAATGAGCAGTTCTTC
j_call: TRBJ2-7; cdr3_length: 10; clone_size: NA; v_call: TRBV28; d_call: NA; cdr3_aa: CASSDYEQYF; cdr3_nt: TGTGCCAGCTCAGACTACGAGCAGTACTTC
j_call: TRBJ2-6; cdr3_length: 15; clone_size: NA; v_call: TRBV6-5; d_call: NA; cdr3_aa: CASSYSTGGANVLTF; cdr3_nt: TGTGCCAGCAGTTACTCGACAGGTGGGGCCAACGTCCTGACTTTC
j_call: TRBJ1-5; cdr3_length: 13; clone_size: NA; v_call: TRBV7-2; d_call: NA; cdr3_aa: CASTQGPGYAAHF; cdr3_nt: TGTGCCAGCACCCAGGGGCCGGGGTACGCAGCGCATTTT
j_call: TRBJ1-1; cdr3_length: 15; clone_size: NA; v_call: TRBV21-1; d_call: NA; cdr3_aa: CASSKVNRGRTEAFF; cdr3_nt: TGTGCCAGCAGCAAAGTCAACAGGGGACGAACTGAAGCTTTCTTT
j_call: TRBJ2-7; cdr3_length: 16; clone_size: NA; v_call: TRBV27; d_call: TRBD2; cdr3_aa: CASSGRGTSGTYEQYF; cdr3_nt: TGTGCCAGCAGTGGACGGGGGACTAGCGGCACCTACGAGCAGTACTTC
j_call: TRBJ2-4; cdr3_length: 13; clone_size: NA; v_call: TRBV29-1; d_call: TRBD1; cdr3_aa: CSGGQGAPGVQYF; cdr3_nt: TGCAGCGGTGGACAGGGGGCTCCGGGAGTTCAGTACTTC
j_call: TRBJ2-5; cdr3_length: 14; clone_size: NA; v_call: TRBV7-3; d_call: TRBD2; cdr3_aa: CASSISGRGGAQYF; cdr3_nt: TGTGCCAGCAGCATTAGCGGGAGGGGAGGGGCCCAGTACTTC
j_call: TRBJ2-5; cdr3_length: 14; clone_size: NA; v_call: TRBV29-1; d_call: NA; cdr3_aa: CSVAMGAEAETQYF; cdr3_nt: TGCAGCGTTGCCATGGGTGCCGAGGCGGAGACCCAGTACTTC
j_call: TRBJ1-1; cdr3_length: 13; clone_size: once; v_call: TRBV9; d_call: NA; cdr3_aa: CASSVTVGGEAFF; cdr3_nt: TGTGCCAGCAGCGTTACCGTGGGCGGGGAAGCTTTCTTT
j_call: TRBJ2-7; cdr3_length: 14; clone_size: NA; v_call: TRBV7-2; d_call: NA; cdr3_aa: CASSPSSGPYEQYF; cdr3_nt: TGTGCCAGCAGCCCTAGCAGCGGCCCCTACGAGCAGTACTTC
j_call: TRBJ1-2; cdr3_length: 14; clone_size: NA; v_call: TRBV7-2; d_call: NA; cdr3_aa: CASSLHGGRDGYTF; cdr3_nt: TGTGCCAGCAGCTTACACGGAGGGAGAGATGGCTACACCTTC